The next 29 T cell receptor beta chains were all read from a single sample in a study of blood T cell repertoires in COVID-19. Clones were read by immunoSEQ multiplex PCR, and TCRdb kept only the in-frame ones, dropping some. The sample consists of about 260,000 clones, about 86% of them appearing once. The sequencing input was PBMCs or T cells enriched from blood (not recorded which). These receptors all stem from a man between 25 and 39 years old with acute COVID-19.

This chain joins TRBV14 and TRBJ1-2; D is possibly TRBD1 (5 bases). The germline V gene encodes CDR1 SGHDN and CDR2 FVKESK. This CDR3 has 15 amino acids. Trimming removed 4 bases from V and 2 bases from J, with 14 bases in between. The CDR3 DNA reads TGTGCCAGCAGCCTTTTTGGGGGGTCCAACTATGGCTACACCTTC. Protein product: CASSLFGGSNYGYTF. Looking up the rest from reference TRBV14 and TRBJ1-2 gives the full variable domain: EAGVTQFPSHSVIEKGQTVTLRCDPISGHDNLYWYRRVMGKEIKFLLHFVKESKQDESGMPNNRFLAERTGGTYSTLKVQPAELEDSGVYFCASSLFGGSNYGYTFGSGTRLTVV.

The gene calls are TRBV15 and TRBJ2-1; 7 bases line up with TRBD2. The V gene's germline CDR1 is LNHNV and CDR2 YYDKDF (reference sequence). V lost 0 bases, J lost 4 bases, and 6 bases stayed unmatched. The CDR3 has 16 amino acids. The chain's CDR3 is CATSRDHSGAYNEQFF. CDR3 sequence (DNA): TGTGCCACCAGCAGAGATCACAGCGGGGCATACAATGAGCAGTTCTTC.

This clone was detected once. Its ends do not fully match the called genes, so a read error is possible. The rearrangement joins TRBV5-1 to TRBJ2-5; D is perhaps TRBD2 (5 bases). This CDR3 spans 14 amino acids. CDR1 is SGHRS and CDR2 is YFSETQ in the germline V gene. The CDR3 here is CASSSGAGEETQYF. The CDR3 DNA reads as TGTGCCAGCAGCAGCGGCGCCGGGGAAGAGACCCAGTACTTC.

This clone was detected only once. The chain employs TRBV11-2 and TRBJ2-1, with a tentative D call TRBD2 (6 bases). CDR3 length: 17 residues. Trimming removed 4 bases at V and 4 bases at J, with 20 bases between. The V gene's germline CDR1 is SGHAT and CDR2 FQNNGV. CDR3 region: CASSSPGGAGHYNEQFF. Written as DNA, the CDR3 is TGTGCCAGCAGCTCCCCTGGTGGAGCGGGCCATTACAATGAGCAGTTCTTC.

In its sample, this clone was seen a few times. V and J are TRBV15 and TRBJ2-1; D remains unclear. Germline CDR1 reads LNHNV; CDR2 reads YYDKDF (reference sequence). The CDR3 consists of 16 residues. Between the trimmed V and J ends, which lost 1 base and 9 bases, there was a span of 19 bases. CDR3 amino acids: CATSRGARLESIEQFF. The CDR3 DNA reads as TGTGCCACCAGCAGAGGAGCCCGACTGGAGAGTATTGAGCAGTTCTTC.

V gene TRBV5-1 combines with J gene TRBJ2-3; D gene uncertain. Germline V gene lookup returns CDR1 SGHRS and CDR2 YFSETQ. CDR3 length: 14 amino acids. Trimming left V 2 bases short and J 2 bases short, with 9 bases between. In nucleotides, the CDR3 is TGCGCCAGCAGCTTTAGAGGATTCACAGATACGCAGTATTTT. Protein sequence: CASSFRGFTDTQYF.

V usage is TRBV20-1 and J usage is TRBJ1-1, with D unresolved. The CDR3 totals 11 residues. Germline V gene data show CDR1 as DFQATT and CDR2 as SNEGSKA (reference sequence). V was shortened by 6 bases and J by 2 bases, with 7 bases between the two germline ends. The CDR3 coding sequence is TGCAGTGCCTCCCCCAACACTGAAGCTTTCTTT. Its protein product is CSASPNTEAFF.

The chain combines TRBV19 with TRBJ2-6; the D gene is possibly TRBD1 (5 bases). From germline, CDR1 is LNHDA and CDR2 SQIVND (reference sequence). V was cut by 4 bases and J by 1 base, with 17 bases left in between. The CDR3 has 18 amino acids. The CDR3 nucleotides read TGTGCCAGTAGTAGAACAGGTGGAACCTCGTCTGGGGCCAACGTCCTGACTTTC. This sequence encodes CASSRTGGTSSGANVLTF.

This chain connects TRBV19 to TRBJ2-1; 9 bases fit TRBD1. The J segment lost 6 bases and the V segment lost 3 bases, leaving 6 bases of the junction unmatched. Germline CDR1 and CDR2: LNHDA and SQIVND (reference sequence). The CDR3 sequence is 15 residues long. The CDR3 sequence is CASSIGDRALNEQFF. The CDR3 DNA reads TGTGCCAGTAGTATCGGGGACAGGGCCCTCAATGAGCAGTTCTTC. The variable domain in full, completed from reference TRBV19 and TRBJ2-1, reads DGGITQSPKYLFRKEGQNVTLSCEQNLNHDAMYWYRQDPGQGLRLIYYSQIVNDFQKGDIAEGYSVSREKKESFPLTVTSAQKNPTAFYLCASSIGDRALNEQFFGPGTRLTVL.

The V gene is TRBV4-2, the J gene TRBJ2-1, with 8 bases that match TRBD2. This CDR3 comprises 17 residues. V was clipped by 4 bases and J by 2 bases; unmatched bases: 10. Germline V gene sequence: CDR1 LGHNA, CDR2 YNFKEQ. CDR3 bases: TGTGCCAGCAGCCCTTGGGACACCGGGAGGGCCTACAATGAGCAGTTCTTC. Protein: CASSPWDTGRAYNEQFF.

This clone was seen a handful of times. J is TRBJ2-7 and V is TRBV7-8, with D possibly being TRBD1 (6 bases). This CDR3 has 16 amino acids. Deletions cut 3 bases from V and 6 bases from J, with 21 bases between. Germline CDR1 and CDR2: SGHVS and FQNEAQ. The CDR3 bases are TGTGCCAGCAGCTTCAGGGGAGTGGGCGCCGGTGGCGAGCAGTACGTC. This encodes CASSFRGVGAGGEQYV.

CDR3 sequence (DNA): TGTGCCAGCAGGCCCGGGACAGGGTGGGATTCACCCCTCCACTTT. This translates into CASRPGTGWDSPLHF. The V gene is TRBV2, the J gene TRBJ1-6; TRBD1 matches at 9 bases. V dropped 6 bases and J dropped 8; count of bases not matched to a gene: 8. The CDR3 runs 15 residues. CDR1 SNHLY and CDR2 FYNNEI come from the germline V gene.

CDR3: CASTGTGGSPLHF. The DNA for the CDR3 is TGTGCCAGCACAGGGACAGGAGGGTCACCCCTCCACTTT. V usage is TRBV3-1 (or the pseudogene TRBV3-2) and J usage is TRBJ1-6, with 8 positions matching TRBD1. J was trimmed by 10 bases and V by 7 bases; bases with no gene match: 6. The germline CDR1 and CDR2 sequences are LGHDT and YNNKEL (reference sequence). This CDR3 is 13 amino acids long.

The rearrangement uses TRBV10-3 and TRBJ1-5; D unresolved. Germline V gene sequence: CDR1 ENHRY, CDR2 SYGVKD. Trimming removed 8 bases from V and 5 bases from J, with 13 bases in between. The CDR3 is 13 residues long. The CDR3: CAIAPENYQPQHF. The CDR3 nucleotides are TGTGCCATCGCCCCCGAGAACTATCAGCCCCAGCATTTT.

The J gene is TRBJ2-2, the V gene TRBV18, with a tentative D call TRBD2 (6 bases). V was shortened by 3 bases and J by 3 bases, with 11 bases between the two germline ends. CDR3 length: 15 amino acids. Germline V gene data show CDR1 as KGHSH and CDR2 as LQKENI. CDR3 region: CASSPGLVDTGELFF. Here the CDR3 DNA reads TGTGCCAGCTCACCGGGACTTGTTGACACCGGGGAGCTGTTTTTT.

This clone was recorded a few times. The junction departs from germline at one end; a sequencing error may be responsible. CDR3 in amino acids: CASRIGTANTEAFF. The CDR3 DNA reads TGTGCCAGTAGGATAGGGACAGCGAACACTGAAGCTTTCTTT. This sequence joins TRBV19 and TRBJ1-1; 7 bases agree with TRBD1. CDR1 is LNHDA, CDR2 SQIVND, per germline (reference sequence). CDR3 length: 14 amino acids.

The sample holds a few counts of this clone. The rearrangement links TRBV9 to TRBJ2-5, with 9 bases aligning to TRBD2. V dropped 4 bases and J dropped 5; count of bases not matched to a gene: 9. The CDR3 loop spans 15 amino acids. The germline gives CDR1 SGDLS, CDR2 YYNGEE. The CDR3: CASSIRLAERETQYF. The CDR3 nucleotides read TGTGCCAGCAGCATACGACTAGCGGAGAGGGAGACCCAGTACTTC.

In this sample, this clone turned up once. The genes are TRBV7-2 and TRBJ1-1; D unresolved. The CDR3 contains 12 residues. In germline, CDR1 is SGHTA, CDR2 FQGNSA. The ends were cut back, 1 base at V and 6 bases at J, with 6 bases in the middle. DNA of the CDR3: TGTGCCAGCAGCTTAGTCCGGGCTGAAGCTTTCTTT. Translating it yields CASSLVRAEAFF.

The chain recombines TRBV25-1 with TRBJ2-1, with 11 bases fitting TRBD1. CDR3 length equals 14 residues. The junction had 4 bases not matched to a gene; V was cut back by 6 bases and J by 6 bases. Germline CDR1 reads MGHDK; CDR2 reads SYGVNS. This chain's CDR3 is CASRGQGDSNEQFF. The CDR3, as DNA: TGTGCCAGCAGGGGACAGGGGGATTCCAATGAGCAGTTCTTC.

V and J are TRBV5-4 and TRBJ1-1; no clear D. With 4 bases removed from V and 4 bases from J, the gap between germline ends came to 5 bases. The length of the CDR3 is 11 residues. Germline V lookup: CDR1 SGHNT, CDR2 YYREEE (reference sequence). CDR3 DNA sequence: TGTGCCAGCAGCCCAGGCACTGAAGCTTTCTTT. Translated: CASSPGTEAFF.

The genes are TRBV9 and TRBJ2-1, with TRBD2 identical over 11 bases. The V and J ends lost 4 bases and 5 bases, in that order; junction bases with no gene match: 5. The CDR3 extends over 15 amino acids. From germline, CDR1 is SGDLS and CDR2 YYNGEE. The CDR3 sequence is CASSPRLAGNNEQFF. The CDR3 nucleotides are TGTGCCAGCAGCCCGCGACTAGCGGGAAACAATGAGCAGTTCTTC.

The genes are TRBV11-2 and TRBJ1-2; 9 positions match TRBD1. CDR3 size: 18 residues. Germline CDR1 reads SGHAT; CDR2 reads FQNNGV. Trimming removed 1 base from V and 7 bases from J; junction bases left unmatched: 16. The DNA of the CDR3 is TGTGCCAGCAGCTTAGGAGCGAGATCCGGGACAGGGATAGGTGGCTACACCTTC. This translates into CASSLGARSGTGIGGYTF.

This clone was seen a handful of times. This chain uses TRBV3-1 (or the pseudogene TRBV3-2) with TRBJ2-5; D uncertain. Trimming stripped 0 bases from V and 4 bases from J, with 12 bases between. The CDR3 has 15 residues. Germline values: CDR1 LGHDT, CDR2 YNNKEL (reference sequence). CDR3 nucleotides: TGTGCCAGCAGCCAAGATCTCGGTCAATTAGAGACCCAGTACTTC. It is translated as CASSQDLGQLETQYF.

Concerning this clone: The junction differs from germline at one of its ends, possibly a read error. V usage is TRBV5-1 and J usage is TRBJ2-5; 12 bases are a match to TRBD2. The CDR3 sequence is 16 residues long. Germline-derived CDR1 and CDR2 are SGHRS and YFSETQ. The CDR3 nucleotides read TGTGCCAGCAGCTTGGAAGCTAGCGGGAGGGGAGAGACCCAGTACTTC. Translating it yields CASSLEASGRGETQYF.

The gene calls are TRBV6-2 or TRBV6-3 and TRBJ1-1; no clear D gene. With 2 bases removed from V and 3 bases from J, the gap between germline ends came to 10 bases. The CDR3 consists of 14 residues. CDR1 and CDR2 from the germline V gene are MNHEY and SVGEGT. The CDR3: CASSYGYRDTEAFF. The CDR3 bases are TGTGCCAGCAGTTACGGGTATCGGGACACTGAAGCTTTCTTT.

The chain joins TRBV12-3 or TRBV12-4 to TRBJ1-1; D remains ambiguous. The CDR3 covers 13 residues. Trimming removed 6 bases at V and 4 bases at J, with 12 bases between. The chain's CDR3 is CASRDETATEAFF. The CDR3 DNA sequence: TGTGCCAGCAGAGACGAAACAGCCACTGAAGCTTTCTTT.

The chain joins TRBV11-2 to TRBJ2-5; 8 bases line up with TRBD2. Per the germline V gene, CDR1 is SGHAT and CDR2 is FQNNGV. This CDR3 is 13 amino acids long. With V trimmed by 4 bases and J by 9 bases, 7 bases remained unmatched. CDR3 coding DNA: TGTGCCAGCAGCTCAACTAGCGGCGGGGCCCAGTACTTC. Translated: CASSSTSGGAQYF.

The chain links TRBV10-3 to TRBJ1-2; TRBD1 might be the D (6 bases). The germline CDR1 and CDR2 sequences are ENHRY and SYGVKD. V lost 3 bases, J lost 0 bases, and 11 bases lay in between. The CDR3 spans 15 residues. The CDR3 region has the DNA TGTGCCATCAGTGAAACCGGGACAACTAACTATGGCTACACCTTC. It codes for CAISETGTTNYGYTF.

The V and J genes are TRBV28 and TRBJ1-3; TRBD1 aligns across 9 bases. V gave up 6 bases and J gave up 4 bases; unmatched junction bases: 7. Germline loops: CDR1 MDHEN, CDR2 SYDVKM. This CDR3 has 15 residues. Here the CDR3 DNA reads TGTGCCAGCAGAGCCACAGGGGGCACAGGAAACACCATATATTTT. Its translation: CASRATGGTGNTIYF.